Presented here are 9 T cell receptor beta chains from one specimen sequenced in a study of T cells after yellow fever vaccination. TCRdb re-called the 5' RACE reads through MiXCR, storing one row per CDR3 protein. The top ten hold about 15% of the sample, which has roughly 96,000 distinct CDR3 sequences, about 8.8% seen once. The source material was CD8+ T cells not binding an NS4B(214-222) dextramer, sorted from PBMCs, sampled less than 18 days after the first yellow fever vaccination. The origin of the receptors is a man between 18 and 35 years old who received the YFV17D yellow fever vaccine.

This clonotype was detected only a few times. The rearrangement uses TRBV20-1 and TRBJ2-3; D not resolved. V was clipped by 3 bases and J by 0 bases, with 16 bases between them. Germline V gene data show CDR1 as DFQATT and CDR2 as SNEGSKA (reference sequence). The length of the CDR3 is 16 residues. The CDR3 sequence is CSARVPMDLSTDTQYF. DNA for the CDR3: TGCAGTGCTAGGGTCCCCATGGATTTAAGCACAGATACGCAGTATTTT.

The CDR3 is CASSSPGLRTDTQYF. Here the CDR3 DNA reads TGTGCCAGCAGCTCCCCCGGGCTGCGCACAGATACGCAGTATTTT. This rearrangement joins TRBV7-2 to TRBJ2-3; D call uncertain. The CDR3 totals 15 residues. V was pared by 4 bases and J by 1 base, with 12 bases between. CDR1 and CDR2 (germline): SGHTA, FQGNSA.

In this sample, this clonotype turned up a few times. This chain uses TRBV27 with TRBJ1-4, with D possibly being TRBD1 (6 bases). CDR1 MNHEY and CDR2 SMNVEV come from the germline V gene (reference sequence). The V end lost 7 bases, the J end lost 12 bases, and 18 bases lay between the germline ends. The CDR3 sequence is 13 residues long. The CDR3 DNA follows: TGTGCCAGCACCGGAGAGGGGGTTACAGAACTGTTTTTT. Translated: CASTGEGVTELFF.

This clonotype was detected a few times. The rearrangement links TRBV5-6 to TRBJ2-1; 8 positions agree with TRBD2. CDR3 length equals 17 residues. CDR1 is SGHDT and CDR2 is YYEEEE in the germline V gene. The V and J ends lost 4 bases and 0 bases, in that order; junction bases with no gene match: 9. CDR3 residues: CASSDGGGGSSYNEQFF. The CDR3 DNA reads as TGTGCCAGCAGCGATGGAGGCGGGGGGAGCTCCTACAATGAGCAGTTCTTC.

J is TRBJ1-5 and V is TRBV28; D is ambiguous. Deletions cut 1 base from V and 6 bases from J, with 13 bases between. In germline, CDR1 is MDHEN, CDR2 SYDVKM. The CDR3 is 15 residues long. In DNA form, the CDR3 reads TGTGCCAGCAGTTTATCTTCGGCAGGAATTCAGCCCCAGCATTTT. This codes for CASSLSSAGIQPQHF. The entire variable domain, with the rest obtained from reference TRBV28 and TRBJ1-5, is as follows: DVKVTQSSRYLVKRTGEKVFLECVQDMDHENMFWYRQDPGLGLRLIYFSYDVKMKEKGDIPEGYSVSREKKERFSLILESASTNQTSMYLCASSLSSAGIQPQHFGDGTRLSIL.

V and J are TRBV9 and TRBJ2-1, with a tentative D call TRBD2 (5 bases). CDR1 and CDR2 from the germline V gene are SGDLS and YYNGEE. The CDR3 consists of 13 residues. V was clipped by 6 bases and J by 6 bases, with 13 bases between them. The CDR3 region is CASNPGNFNEQFF. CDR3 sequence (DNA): TGTGCCAGCAATCCGGGAAACTTCAATGAGCAGTTCTTC.

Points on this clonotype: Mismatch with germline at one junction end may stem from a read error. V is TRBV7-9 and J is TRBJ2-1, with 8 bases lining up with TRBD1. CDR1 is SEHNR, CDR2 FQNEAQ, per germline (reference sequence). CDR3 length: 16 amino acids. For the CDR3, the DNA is TGTGCCATCAGCCTCGGAAGGACAGGGCCCTACAATGAGCAGTTCTTC. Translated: CAISLGRTGPYNEQFF.

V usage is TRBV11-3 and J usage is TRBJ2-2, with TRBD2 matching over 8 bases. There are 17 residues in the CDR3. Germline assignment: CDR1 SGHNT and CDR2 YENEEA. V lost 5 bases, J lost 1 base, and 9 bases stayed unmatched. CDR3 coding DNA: TGTGCCAGCAGCCCCCTGGGACTAGTTGGGAACACCGGGGAGCTGTTTTTT. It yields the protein CASSPLGLVGNTGELFF.

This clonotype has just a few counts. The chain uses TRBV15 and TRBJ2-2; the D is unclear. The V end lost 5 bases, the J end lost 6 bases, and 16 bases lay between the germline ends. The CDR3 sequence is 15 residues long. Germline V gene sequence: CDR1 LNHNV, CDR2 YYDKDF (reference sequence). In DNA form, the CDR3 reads TGTGCCACCAGCTCCCGGGCCACACCGCCCGGGGAGCTGTTTTTT. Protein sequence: CATSSRATPPGELFF.